This TCR beta chain was sequenced for a study of OX40 agonist ivuxolimab in advanced cancers. The data were produced by immunoSEQ multiplex PCR, yet TCRdb's version contains in-frame clones alone and is incomplete. The sample comprises about 70,000 clones, approximately 80% of which are singletons, and 6.5% to 7.5% rests with the top ten. V lost 0 bases and J lost 0, with 6 bases in between. Germline V lookup: CDR1 LGHNA, CDR2 YNFKEQ. There are 15 residues in the CDR3. This receptor was taken from an adult with an advanced solid tumor such as melanoma, head and neck, liver or kidney cancer. The sample consisted of CD4+ or CD8+ T cells sorted from blood, taken in a trial of the OX40 agonist ivuxolimab. This chain joins TRBV4-2 and TRBJ1-3; D not certain. The CDR3 spells CASSQEGSSGNTIYF. The CDR3 nucleotides are TGTGCCAGCAGCCAAGAGGGCAGCTCTGGAAACACCATATATTTT.